This T cell receptor (beta chain) appears in the sequencing data of a study of blood T cell repertoires in COVID-19. Study as a whole: Samples of COVID-19 (acute and convalescent) were obtained from the United States, Italy and Spain.

Here immunoSEQ multiplex PCR was the method, and the copy in TCRdb shows in-frame clones only, minus some. This table has some 260,000 clones, about 80% appearing once. Germline loops: CDR1 LGHDT, CDR2 YNNKEL (reference sequence). This CDR3 spans 15 amino acids. V gave up 1 base and J gave up 2 bases, with 12 bases separating them. Sequenced material: peripheral blood. The chain employs TRBV3-1 (or the pseudogene TRBV3-2) and TRBJ2-7, with D maybe TRBD2 (6 bases). The receptor was isolated from a man older than 75 with acute or convalescent COVID-19. The CDR3 region is CASSQAVAGPYEQYF. CDR3 DNA sequence: TGTGCCAGCAGCCAAGCAGTGGCGGGGCCCTACGAGCAGTACTTC.